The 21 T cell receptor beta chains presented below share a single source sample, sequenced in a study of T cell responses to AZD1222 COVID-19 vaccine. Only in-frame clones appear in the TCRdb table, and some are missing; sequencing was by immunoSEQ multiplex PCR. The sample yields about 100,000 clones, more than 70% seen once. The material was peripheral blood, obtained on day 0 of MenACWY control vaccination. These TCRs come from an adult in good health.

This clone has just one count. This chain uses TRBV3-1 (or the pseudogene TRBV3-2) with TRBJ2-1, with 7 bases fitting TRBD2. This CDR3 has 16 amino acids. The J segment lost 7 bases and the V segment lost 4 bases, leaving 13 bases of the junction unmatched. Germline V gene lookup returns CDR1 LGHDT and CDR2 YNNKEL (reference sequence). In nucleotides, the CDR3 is TGTGCCAGCAGCCGCCCGGGAAGCGGGATACTGAATGAGCAGTTCTTC. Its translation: CASSRPGSGILNEQFF.

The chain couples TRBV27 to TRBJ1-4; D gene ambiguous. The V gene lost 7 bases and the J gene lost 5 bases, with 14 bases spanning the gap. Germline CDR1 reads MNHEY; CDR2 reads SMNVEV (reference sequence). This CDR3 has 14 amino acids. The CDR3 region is CASMKDGPNEKLFF. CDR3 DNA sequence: TGTGCCAGCATGAAGGACGGGCCAAATGAAAAACTGTTTTTT. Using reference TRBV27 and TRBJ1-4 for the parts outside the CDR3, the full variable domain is EAQVTQNPRYLITVTGKKLTVTCSQNMNHEYMSWYRQDPGLGLRQIYYSMNVEVTDKGDVPEGYKVSRKEKRNFPLILESPSPNQTSLYFCASMKDGPNEKLFFGSGTQLSVL.

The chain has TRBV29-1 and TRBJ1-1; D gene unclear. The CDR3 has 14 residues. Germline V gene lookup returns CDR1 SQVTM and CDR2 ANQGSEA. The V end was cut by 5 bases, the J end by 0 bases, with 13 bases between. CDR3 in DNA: TGCAGCGTTCCCGGGTGGGGAATGAACACTGAAGCTTTCTTT. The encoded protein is CSVPGWGMNTEAFF.

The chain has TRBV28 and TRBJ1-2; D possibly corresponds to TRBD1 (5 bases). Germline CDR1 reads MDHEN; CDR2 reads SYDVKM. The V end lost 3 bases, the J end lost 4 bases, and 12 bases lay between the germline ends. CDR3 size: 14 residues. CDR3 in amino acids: CASSFNLRAYGYTF. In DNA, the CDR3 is TGTGCCAGCAGTTTCAACCTCAGGGCCTATGGCTACACCTTC.

The CDR3 bases are TGCGCCAGCAGCTTTGGTCCAGCCAATGAGCAGTTCTTC. Amino acid sequence: CASSFGPANEQFF. V gene TRBV5-1 combines with J gene TRBJ2-1, with D hard to call. This CDR3 is 13 amino acids long. The V and J ends lost 2 bases and 6 bases respectively, with 9 bases between them. Germline-derived CDR1 and CDR2 are SGHRS and YFSETQ. Supplemented by reference TRBV5-1 and TRBJ2-1, the full variable domain reads KAGVTQTPRYLIKTRGQQVTLSCSPISGHRSVSWYQQTPGQGLQFLFEYFSETQRNKGNFPGRFSGRQFSNSRSEMNVSTLELGDSALYLCASSFGPANEQFFGPGTRLTVL.

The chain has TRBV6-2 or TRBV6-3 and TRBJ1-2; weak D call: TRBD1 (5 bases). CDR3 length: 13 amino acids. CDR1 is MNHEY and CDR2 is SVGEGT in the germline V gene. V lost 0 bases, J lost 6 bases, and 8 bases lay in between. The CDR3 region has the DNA TGTGCCAGCAGTTACTCGAAGGGACATGGCTACACCTTC. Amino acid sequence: CASSYSKGHGYTF.

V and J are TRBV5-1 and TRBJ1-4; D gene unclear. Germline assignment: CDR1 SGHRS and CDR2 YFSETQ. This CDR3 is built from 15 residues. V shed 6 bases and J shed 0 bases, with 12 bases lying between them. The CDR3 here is CASKPSAATNEKLFF. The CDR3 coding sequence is TGCGCCAGCAAGCCCAGTGCCGCAACTAATGAAAAACTGTTTTTT.

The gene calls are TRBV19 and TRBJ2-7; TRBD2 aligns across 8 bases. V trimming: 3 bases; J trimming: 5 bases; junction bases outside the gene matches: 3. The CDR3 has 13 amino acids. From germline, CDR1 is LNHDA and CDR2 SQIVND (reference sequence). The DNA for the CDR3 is TGTGCCAGTAGTATTTCACTAGCGGACGAGCAGTACTTC. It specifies CASSISLADEQYF.

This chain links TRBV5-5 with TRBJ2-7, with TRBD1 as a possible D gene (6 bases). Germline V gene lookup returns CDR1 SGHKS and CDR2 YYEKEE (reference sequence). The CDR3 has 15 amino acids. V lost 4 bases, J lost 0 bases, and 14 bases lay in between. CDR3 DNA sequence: TGTGCCAGCAGCGCTCGACAGGCAGGCTCCTACGAGCAGTACTTC. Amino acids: CASSARQAGSYEQYF.

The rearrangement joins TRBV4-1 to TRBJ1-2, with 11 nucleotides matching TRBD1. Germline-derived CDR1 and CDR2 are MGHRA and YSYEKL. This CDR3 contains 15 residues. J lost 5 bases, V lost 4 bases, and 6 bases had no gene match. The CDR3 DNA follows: TGCGCCAGCAGCCTGACCCGGGACAGGGGGTATGGCTACACCTTC. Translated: CASSLTRDRGYGYTF.

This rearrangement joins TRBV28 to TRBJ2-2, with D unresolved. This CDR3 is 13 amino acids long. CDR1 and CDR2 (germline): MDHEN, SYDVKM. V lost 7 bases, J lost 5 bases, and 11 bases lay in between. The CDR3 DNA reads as TGTGCCAGCATCTTGGCCGGAACCGGGGAGCTGTTTTTT. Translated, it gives CASILAGTGELFF.

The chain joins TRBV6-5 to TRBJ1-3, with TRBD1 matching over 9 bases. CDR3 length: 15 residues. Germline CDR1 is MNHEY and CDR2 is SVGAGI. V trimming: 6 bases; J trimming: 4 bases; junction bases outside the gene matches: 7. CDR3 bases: TGTGCCAGCAGGGGACAGGGTCTGAAGGGAAACACCATATATTTT. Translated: CASRGQGLKGNTIYF.

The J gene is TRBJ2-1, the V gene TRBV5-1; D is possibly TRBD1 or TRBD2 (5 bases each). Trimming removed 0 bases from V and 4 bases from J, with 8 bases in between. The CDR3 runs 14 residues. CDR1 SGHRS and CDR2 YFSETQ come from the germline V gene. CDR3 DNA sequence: TGCGCCAGCAGCTTGGACGGGGCGTACAATGAGCAGTTCTTC. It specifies CASSLDGAYNEQFF.

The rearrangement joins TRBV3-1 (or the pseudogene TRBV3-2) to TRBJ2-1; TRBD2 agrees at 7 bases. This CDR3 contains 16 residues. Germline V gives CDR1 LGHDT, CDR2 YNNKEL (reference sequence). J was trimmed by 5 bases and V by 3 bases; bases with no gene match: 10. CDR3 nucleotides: TGTGCCAGCAGCCACCTGAGGGACTACCACCACAATGAGCAGTTCTTC. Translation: CASSHLRDYHHNEQFF.

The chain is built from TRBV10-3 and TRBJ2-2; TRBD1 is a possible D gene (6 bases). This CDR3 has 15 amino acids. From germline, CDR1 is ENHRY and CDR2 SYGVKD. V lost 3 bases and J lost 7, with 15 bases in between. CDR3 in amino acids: CAISERQGPSGELFF. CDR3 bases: TGTGCCATCAGTGAAAGGCAGGGGCCAAGCGGGGAGCTGTTTTTT.

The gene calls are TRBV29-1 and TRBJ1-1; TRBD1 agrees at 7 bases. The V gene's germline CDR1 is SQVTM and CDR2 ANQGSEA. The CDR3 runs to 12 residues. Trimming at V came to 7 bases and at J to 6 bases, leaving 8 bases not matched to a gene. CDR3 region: CSADREDPEAFF. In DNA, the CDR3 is TGCAGCGCCGACAGGGAAGACCCTGAAGCTTTCTTT.

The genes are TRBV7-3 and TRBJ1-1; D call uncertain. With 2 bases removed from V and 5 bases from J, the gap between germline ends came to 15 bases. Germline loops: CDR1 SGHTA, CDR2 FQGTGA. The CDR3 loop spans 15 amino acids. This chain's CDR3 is CASSLSDAGTTEAFF. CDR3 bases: TGTGCCAGCAGCTTATCAGACGCGGGAACGACTGAAGCTTTCTTT.

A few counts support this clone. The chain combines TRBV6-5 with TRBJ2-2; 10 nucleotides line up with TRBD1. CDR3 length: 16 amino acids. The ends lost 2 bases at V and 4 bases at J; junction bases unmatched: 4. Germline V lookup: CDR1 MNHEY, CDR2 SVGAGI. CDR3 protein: CASSYIRTGGTGELFF. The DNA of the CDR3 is TGTGCCAGCAGTTACATACGGACAGGGGGCACCGGGGAGCTGTTTTTT.

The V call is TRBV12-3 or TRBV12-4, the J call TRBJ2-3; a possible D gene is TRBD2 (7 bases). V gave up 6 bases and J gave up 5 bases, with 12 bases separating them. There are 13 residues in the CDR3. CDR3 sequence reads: CASRWGGVDTQYF. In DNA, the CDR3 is TGTGCCAGCAGGTGGGGGGGCGTAGATACGCAGTATTTT.

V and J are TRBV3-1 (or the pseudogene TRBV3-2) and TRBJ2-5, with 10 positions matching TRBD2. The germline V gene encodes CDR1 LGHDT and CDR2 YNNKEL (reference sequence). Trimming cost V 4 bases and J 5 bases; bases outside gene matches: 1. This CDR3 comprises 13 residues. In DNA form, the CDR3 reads TGTGCCAGCAGCCTACTAGCGGGGGAGACCCAGTACTTC. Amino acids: CASSLLAGETQYF.

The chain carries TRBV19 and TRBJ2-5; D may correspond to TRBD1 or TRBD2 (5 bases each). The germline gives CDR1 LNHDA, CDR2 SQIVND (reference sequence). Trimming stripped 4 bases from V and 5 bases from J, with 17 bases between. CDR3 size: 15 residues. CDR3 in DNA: TGTGCCAGTAGTACCACCGGGACCCCGAGTGAGACCCAGTACTTC. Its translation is CASSTTGTPSETQYF.